A selection of T cell receptor beta chains follows, all from one sample in a study of regulatory T cells in long-lasting Graves disease. In TCRdb, the multiplex PCR reads were re-called with MiXCR into one record per CDR3 protein. The sample has roughly 500,000 distinct CDR3 sequences, 9.5% to 15% seen once; the top ten hold approximately 9.6%. These records were also assigned to another study, of T cells in Graves' hyperthyroidism and ophthalmopathy.

The sample in question was peripheral blood mononuclear cells (PBMCs), obtained at new diagnosis, from a patient treated with antithyroid drugs. The source of these receptors is a woman under 40 with Graves disease. Both conserved end residues are part of each CDR3. The D gene is left open where the match is weak. Some rows have no size entry. The others give once, few or many, or a class for an expanded clone.

clone_size j_call d_call v_call cdr3_aa cdr3_nt
many TRBJ1-1 - TRBV6-1 CASSLLTGPGNTEAFF TGTGCCAGCAGTCTACTGACAGGCCCTGGGAACACTGAAGCTTTCTTT
many TRBJ1-1 - TRBV6-1 CASRKTEITEAFF TGTGCCAGCAGAAAGACAGAAATCACTGAAGCTTTCTTT
many TRBJ2-3 - TRBV2 CASSDRRARDTQYF TGTGCCAGCAGTGACCGGCGAGCGAGGGATACGCAGTATTTT
many TRBJ1-2 - TRBV6-1 CASSEQAYGYTF TGTGCCAGCAGTGAACAGGCGTATGGCTACACCTTC
- TRBJ2-1 TRBD2 TRBV3-1 CASSRNPGTSGYNEQFF TGTGCCAGCAGCCGGAACCCCGGGACTAGCGGCTACAATGAGCAGTTCTTC
- TRBJ2-7 TRBD2 TRBV7-2 CASSLLAGVPYEQYF TGTGCCAGCAGCTTACTGGCGGGAGTTCCCTACGAGCAGTACTTC
many TRBJ1-4 TRBD1 TRBV7-6 CASSRRDSELFF TGTGCCAGCAGCCGAAGGGACAGCGAACTGTTTTTT
many TRBJ1-6 TRBD1 TRBV19 CASSPRGTGQSPLHF TGTGCCAGTAGTCCAAGGGGGACAGGGCAATCACCCCTCCACTTT
- TRBJ2-5 TRBD1 TRBV6-1 CASSEDRGGETQYF TGTGCCAGCAGTGAGGACAGGGGAGGGGAGACCCAGTACTTC
few TRBJ2-1 TRBD2 TRBV9 CASRGGSSGSNEQFF TGTGCCAGCCGCGGGGGGTCTAGCGGGAGTAATGAGCAGTTCTTC
- TRBJ2-7 - TRBV20-1 CSALGGGLYEQYF TGCAGTGCTCTGGGGGGCGGGCTCTACGAGCAGTACTTC
many TRBJ1-2 TRBD1 TRBV11-2 CASSSPGTAYGYTF TGTGCCAGCAGCTCCCCCGGGACAGCTTATGGCTACACCTTC
many TRBJ2-2 - TRBV7-2 CASSPGLHTGELFF TGTGCCAGCAGCCCTGGGCTTCACACCGGGGAGCTGTTTTTT
many TRBJ2-7 - TRBV20-1 CSARDPLTNGAPYEQYF TGCAGTGCTAGAGACCCGTTGACGAACGGGGCCCCTTACGAGCAGTACTTC
- TRBJ1-2 - TRBV4-2 CASSQDMRGYTF TGTGCCAGCAGCCAAGACATGCGGGGCTACACCTTC
many TRBJ2-2 - TRBV11-2 CASSLVRPAGELFF TGTGCCAGCAGCTTAGTTCGTCCCGCCGGGGAGCTGTTTTTT
many TRBJ1-2 - TRBV6-1 CASTEFIPGRNYGYTF TGTGCCAGCACTGAATTTATACCGGGACGGAACTATGGCTACACCTTC